This TCR beta chain derives from a study of T cells in Graves' hyperthyroidism and ophthalmopathy. This clonotype was recorded many times. Template material for amplifying TCR beta CDR3 regions consisted of RNA transcripts. HTBI primers were employed in a first-round RT-PCR of the TCR CDR3. Each CDR3 protein gets one entry after TCRdb re-called the multiplex PCR reads with MiXCR. The sample yields roughly 400,000 distinct CDR3 sequences, over 12% seen once. The CDR3 runs to 11 residues. Per the germline V gene, CDR1 is MDHEN and CDR2 is SYDVKM. V shed 8 bases and J shed 5 bases, with 7 bases lying between them.

V gene TRBV28 combines with J gene TRBJ1-5, with D possibly TRBD1 on 5 matching bases. The specimen was blood. The source of this sequence is a man between 50 and 59 years old with Graves' ophthalmopathy. CDR3 sequence reads: CASGAHQPQHF. DNA of the CDR3: TGTGCCAGCGGGGCTCATCAGCCCCAGCATTTT.